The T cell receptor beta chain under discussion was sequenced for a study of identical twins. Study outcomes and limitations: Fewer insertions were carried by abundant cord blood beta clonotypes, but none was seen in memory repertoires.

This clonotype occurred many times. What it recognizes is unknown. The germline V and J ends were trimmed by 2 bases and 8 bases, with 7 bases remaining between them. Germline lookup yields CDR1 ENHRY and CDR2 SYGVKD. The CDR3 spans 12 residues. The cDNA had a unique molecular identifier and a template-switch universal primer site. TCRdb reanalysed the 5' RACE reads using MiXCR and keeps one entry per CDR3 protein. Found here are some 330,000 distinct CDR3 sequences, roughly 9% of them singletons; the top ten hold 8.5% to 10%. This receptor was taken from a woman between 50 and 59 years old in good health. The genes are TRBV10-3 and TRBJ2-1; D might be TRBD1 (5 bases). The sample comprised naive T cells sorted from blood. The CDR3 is CAISESRDEQFF. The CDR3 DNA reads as TGTGCCATCAGTGAGAGCAGGGATGAGCAGTTCTTC.